The 22 T cell receptor beta chains listed next were all sequenced from one sample in a study of regulatory T cells in long-lasting Graves disease. Through Arm-PCR of CDR3 regions and iRepertoire HTBI primers, TCR beta libraries were built. From the multiplex PCR reads, TCRdb called clonotypes with MiXCR, one entry per CDR3 protein. The sample lists almost 450,000 distinct CDR3 sequences, about 16% seen once, with about 10% in the top ten. Time point indicated: newly diagnosed GD, antithyroid drugs for less than 3 months. PBMC RNA served as the TCR library source. This sample also belongs to another study, concerning T cells in Graves' hyperthyroidism and ophthalmopathy.

The sequenced sample was peripheral blood mononuclear cells (PBMCs), obtained at new diagnosis, from a patient treated with antithyroid drugs. The source is a woman aged 25 to 39 with Graves disease.

This clonotype was found a few times. The chain is built from TRBV10-2 and TRBJ1-3, with TRBD1 as a possible D gene (5 bases). Germline CDR1 reads WSHSY; CDR2 reads SAAADI. Trimming took off 7 bases at V and 3 bases at J, with 19 bases between the two ends. CDR3 size: 16 residues. The CDR3 sequence is CASTPGGVAVGNTIYF. The CDR3 DNA reads as TGCGCCAGCACCCCGGGGGGGGTAGCGGTTGGAAACACCATATATTTT.

This clonotype was detected a few times. This chain joins TRBV20-1 and TRBJ2-7; D is unresolved. V was shortened by 3 bases and J by 2 bases, with 17 bases between the two germline ends. This CDR3 is built from 15 residues. CDR1 DFQATT and CDR2 SNEGSKA come from the germline V gene (reference sequence). The CDR3 is CSASPPLAKTYEQYF. The CDR3 nucleotides read TGCAGTGCTAGCCCCCCTCTGGCCAAGACCTACGAGCAGTACTTC.

A word on this clonotype: This may be a read error: a much more frequent sequence differs by one nucleotide. The chain is built from TRBV15 and TRBJ2-2, with TRBD2 identical over 8 bases. Germline values: CDR1 LNHNV, CDR2 YYDKDF (reference sequence). Trimming took 1 base from V and 4 from J; bases not matched to a gene: 8. The CDR3 has 17 amino acids. This CDR3 reads CATSRGPAGVRTGELFF. CDR3 nucleotide sequence: TGTGCCACCAGCAGAGGACCAGCGGGAGTTCGCACCGGGGAGCTGTTTTTT.

Comments on this clonotype: A much bigger clone sits one base away, suggesting this may be a read error. Here the CDR3 omits its conserved ending phenylalanine or tryptophan, so a read error is the likely source. The chain is built from TRBV3-1 and TRBJ2-7; D not certain. The CDR3 extends over 16 amino acids. Germline CDR1 and CDR2: LGHDT and YNNKEL (reference sequence). Trimming shortened V by 8 bases and J by 5 bases, and 25 bases separated the two germline ends. The CDR3 protein is CASSPFGGSYNNEQYY. The DNA for the CDR3 is TGTGCCAGCTCACCATTCGGTGGGTCTTACAATAACGAGCAGTACTAC.

In its sample, this clonotype was seen many times. The chain links TRBV3-1 to TRBJ2-1; 7 nucleotides agree with TRBD2. This CDR3 region has 13 residues. V shed 0 bases, J shed 8 bases, and the junction held 1 base outside the gene matches. Germline V gene lookup returns CDR1 LGHDT and CDR2 YNNKEL (reference sequence). The chain's CDR3 is CASSQDSGYEQFF. The CDR3 bases are TGTGCCAGCAGCCAAGATAGCGGGTATGAGCAGTTCTTC.

This clonotype was detected a few times. The chain links TRBV12-3 or TRBV12-4 to TRBJ1-4; D is ambiguous. The CDR3 is 13 residues long. V was cut by 6 bases and J by 6 bases, with 11 bases left in between. In DNA, the CDR3 is TGTGCCAGCAGCGACGGACCCGATGAAAAACTGTTTTTT. This gives the protein CASSDGPDEKLFF.

Ten or more counts support this clonotype. The genes are TRBV28 and TRBJ1-1; D unresolved. The germline CDR1 and CDR2 sequences are MDHEN and SYDVKM. The CDR3 length is 13 residues. V dropped 8 bases and J dropped 7 bases, with 17 bases sitting between them. CDR3 protein: CASSLGGRNEAFF. In nucleotides, the CDR3 is TGTGCCAGCTCCTTAGGAGGGAGGAATGAAGCTTTCTTT.

Concerning this clonotype: This clone may be a read error of a much larger clone one base away. The V and J genes are TRBV11-2 and TRBJ2-7; TRBD1 agrees at 9 bases. CDR1 and CDR2 from the germline V gene are SGHAT and FQNNGV. This CDR3 contains 14 residues. Trimming took 8 bases from V and 3 from J; bases not matched to a gene: 8. CDR3 DNA sequence: TGTGCCAGCTGCCCCGGGACAGGGAACTACGAGCAGTACTTC. Protein: CASCPGTGNYEQYF.

This clonotype was recorded at least ten times. The CDR3 DNA reads TGCAGTGCTAAAATCGGGAGGAGCACCGGGGAGCTGTTTTTT. It codes for CSAKIGRSTGELFF. The chain uses TRBV20-1 and TRBJ2-2; 7 bases are a match to TRBD2. There are 14 residues in the CDR3. V lost 4 bases to trimming and J lost 4 bases; unmatched junction nucleotides: 6. Germline V gene lookup returns CDR1 DFQATT and CDR2 SNEGSKA (reference sequence).

Comment on this clonotype: This could be a read error, since a much larger clone is one nucleotide away. This chain connects TRBV2 to TRBJ1-6; D is possibly TRBD1 (5 bases). The CDR3 contains 11 residues. Germline V gives CDR1 SNHLY, CDR2 FYNNEI. The CDR3 here is CASKGNSPLRF. CDR3 DNA sequence: TGTGCCAGCAAGGGGAATTCACCCCTCCGCTTT.

The table lists this clonotype with many counts. The V and J genes are TRBV7-2 and TRBJ1-2; D might be TRBD1 (5 bases). The germline V gene has CDR1 SGHTA and CDR2 FQGNSA. CDR3 length: 13 amino acids. Trimming removed 4 bases from V and 8 bases from J, with 14 bases in between. The CDR3 nucleotides are TGTGCCAGCAGCTCCCGGGCAGGGCTCGGCTACACCTTC. This encodes CASSSRAGLGYTF.

V is TRBV9 and J is TRBJ2-7, with 10 bases aligning to TRBD2. The germline gives CDR1 SGDLS, CDR2 YYNGEE. With 2 bases clipped from V and 4 bases from J, the junction kept 9 bases outside the gene matches. The length of the CDR3 is 16 residues. The CDR3 sequence is CASSVSSGSKRYEQYF. The DNA of the CDR3 is TGTGCCAGCAGCGTGTCTAGCGGGAGCAAACGGTACGAGCAGTACTTC.

Of note for this clonotype: With a much larger clone just one base away, this may be a read error. The J gene is TRBJ1-5, the V gene TRBV28; 8 nucleotides agree with TRBD1. The CDR3 sequence is 14 residues long. Germline loops: CDR1 MDHEN, CDR2 SYDVKM. CDR3 residues: CAGSFGTGYQPQHF. The CDR3 region has the DNA TGTGCCGGCAGTTTCGGGACAGGATATCAGCCCCAGCATTTT.

This clonotype was found a few times. No conserved phenylalanine or tryptophan is present at the end of the CDR3, so a read error is the likely explanation. The chain is built from TRBV3-1 and TRBJ1-1; D is uncertain. This CDR3 is 14 amino acids long. Germline CDR1 is LGHDT and CDR2 is YNNKEL (reference sequence). V was cut by 1 base and J by 1 base, with 7 bases left in between. Written as DNA, the CDR3 is TGTGCCAGCAGCCAAGGGGTAGGGAACACTGAAGCTTTCTCT. This codes for CASSQGVGNTEAFS.

J is TRBJ1-1 and V is TRBV28; 7 positions match TRBD1. Trimming at V came to 6 bases and at J to 6 bases, leaving 10 bases not matched to a gene. The CDR3 is made up of 14 amino acids. Germline CDR1 MDHEN, CDR2 SYDVKM. This CDR3 is CASSYEDRVAEAFF. The DNA for the CDR3 is TGTGCCAGCAGCTATGAAGACAGGGTCGCTGAAGCTTTCTTT.

J is TRBJ2-4 and V is TRBV7-9, with D maybe TRBD2 (6 bases). Germline V gene sequence: CDR1 SEHNR, CDR2 FQNEAQ (reference sequence). V was trimmed by 5 bases and J by 13 bases, leaving 18 bases between them. The CDR3 loop spans 13 amino acids. In DNA, the CDR3 is TGTGCCAGCAGCCACGGACTACCTCTCTACCAGTACTTC. Encoded protein: CASSHGLPLYQYF.

In this sample, this clonotype turned up many times. The chain is built from TRBV28 and TRBJ1-5; the D gene is possibly TRBD1 (6 bases). This CDR3 comprises 15 residues. The germline CDR1 and CDR2 sequences are MDHEN and SYDVKM. V lost 5 bases, J lost 2 bases, and 13 bases lay in between. As DNA, the CDR3 is TGTGCCAGCAGTCAACTACAGGGCCGCAATCAGCCCCAGCATTTT. Encoded protein: CASSQLQGRNQPQHF.

There are many counts of this clonotype. The CDR3 protein is CASGPVGGQYF. The CDR3, as DNA: TGTGCCAGCGGACCCGTCGGGGGCCAGTACTTC. This rearrangement joins TRBV7-9 to TRBJ2-5; the D gene is possibly TRBD2 (6 bases). The CDR3 contains 11 residues. CDR1 is SEHNR and CDR2 is FQNEAQ in the germline V gene (reference sequence). V lost 8 bases and J lost 10, with 14 bases in between. Supplemented by reference TRBV7-9 and TRBJ2-5, the full variable domain reads DTGVSQNPRHKITKRGQNVTFRCDPISEHNRLYWYRQTLGQGPEFLTYFQNEAQLEKSRLLSDRFSAERPKGSFSTLEIQRTEQGDSAMYLCASGPVGGQYFGPGTRLLVL.

This clonotype has a count of ten or more. This chain connects TRBV4-2 to TRBJ2-2; 13 nucleotides line up with TRBD2. Losses at the gene ends were 1 base for V and 7 bases for J; bases not matched to a gene: 3. This CDR3 has 16 amino acids. Germline CDR1 is LGHNA and CDR2 is YNFKEQ. The CDR3 sequence: CASSQGTSGRGGELFF. The DNA of the CDR3 is TGTGCCAGCAGCCAAGGGACTAGCGGGAGAGGCGGGGAGCTGTTTTTT.

The CDR3 sequence is CASSQTGWRDGYYEQYF. Written as DNA, the CDR3 is TGTGCCAGCAGTCAGACCGGGTGGCGGGACGGCTACTACGAGCAGTACTTC. The rearrangement uses TRBV12-3 or TRBV12-4 and TRBJ2-7, with D maybe TRBD2 (6 bases). The germline V and J ends were trimmed by 5 bases and 3 bases, with 23 bases remaining between them. The CDR3 totals 17 residues.

The chain links TRBV6-5 to TRBJ1-3; D is undetermined. CDR1 and CDR2 from the germline V gene are MNHEY and SVGAGI. V dropped 0 bases and J dropped 0 bases, with 12 bases sitting between them. The CDR3 is made up of 17 amino acids. The CDR3 DNA reads as TGTGCCAGCAGTTACTCTTCAACTCGCTCCTCTGGAAACACCATATATTTT. It specifies CASSYSSTRSSGNTIYF.

This clonotype was detected a few times. The chain carries TRBV6-5 and TRBJ1-4; the D gene is possibly TRBD1 (6 bases). This CDR3 comprises 16 residues. Trimming took 0 bases from V and 9 from J, leaving 17 bases between them. Per the germline V gene, CDR1 is MNHEY and CDR2 is SVGAGI. CDR3 DNA: TGTGCCAGCAGTTACTCGTCCGGGGGGGCGCGGCAAAAACTGTTTTTT. Amino acids: CASSYSSGGARQKLFF.